The TCR beta chain described here comes from a study of early T cells in non-severe SARS-CoV-2 infection. About the study: Sequencing used unsorted whole-blood bulk RNA, so chains lack pairing. Whole-study results and caveats: A preference for anti-spike CD8 responses marked VDJdb matching, which missed private and CD4 specificities.

The sample holds many counts of this clonotype. The antigen is unknown. Individual cDNA molecules carried attached unique molecular identifiers. TCRdb fed the 5' RACE reads into MiXCR, producing one record per CDR3 protein. Of 30,000 to 35,000 distinct CDR3 sequences listed, 3.5% to 5% are singletons. This TCR derives from an adult who was a healthcare worker with PCR-confirmed SARS-CoV-2 infection or an uninfected control (not recorded which). The sequencing input was whole blood.

CDR3 protein: CASSLGQDTGELFF. As DNA, the CDR3 is TGTGCCAGCAGCTTGGGACAAGACACCGGGGAGCTGTTTTTT. The chain links TRBV7-7 to TRBJ2-2; D is possibly TRBD1 (6 bases). V dropped 3 bases and J dropped 3 bases, with 8 bases sitting between them. Germline V gene lookup returns CDR1 SSHAT and CDR2 FNYEAQ (reference sequence). There are 14 residues in the CDR3.